Detailed here is one TCR beta chain. Its antigen remains unidentified. Described time point: after dendritic cell vaccination, including at tumor progression/relapse. These data come from a study of glioma-infiltrating T cells after dendritic cell vaccination. Study summary: Patients had newly diagnosed or recurrent glioblastoma and received dendritic cell vaccines. Whole-study findings and limits: No direct clonality-survival link was found; a diverse polyclonal response may matter.

Trimming stripped 4 bases from V and 4 bases from J, with 17 bases between. The CDR3 spans 15 residues. The germline gives CDR1 SGHRS, CDR2 YFSETQ. The repertoire was sequenced with immunoSEQ multiplex PCR; TCRdb's copy has only in-frame clones and lacks some. The sample lists 100,000 or so clones; around 90% were seen once. The chain combines TRBV5-1 with TRBJ1-1; possible D gene TRBD1, 6 bases. This receptor was identified in a human donor with glioblastoma. Sequenced material: blood, taken after dendritic cell vaccination. CDR3 residues: CASSQTRGGGTEAFF. CDR3 nucleotide sequence: TGCGCCAGCAGCCAAACCAGGGGCGGGGGCACTGAAGCTTTCTTT. Full variable domain (outside the CDR3, taken from reference TRBV5-1 and TRBJ1-1): KAGVTQTPRYLIKTRGQQVTLSCSPISGHRSVSWYQQTPGQGLQFLFEYFSETQRNKGNFPGRFSGRQFSNSRSEMNVSTLELGDSALYLCASSQTRGGGTEAFFGQGTRLTVV.